One and the same sample provided the 9 T cell receptor beta chains below, sequenced in a study of technical replicates of blood from a handful of donors. Some clones are missing from TCRdb's copy, which holds only in-frame ones; the method was immunoSEQ multiplex PCR. In the table there are about 66,000 clones, roughly 88% of which are singletons. Sequencing was done on a sample of PBMCs. The receptors stem from a human donor in good health. Some clones in this sample may be carry-over from other donors' samples.

This chain connects TRBV7-9 to TRBJ2-2; the match to TRBD2 covers 9 bases. The CDR3 covers 16 residues. Germline V lookup: CDR1 SEHNR, CDR2 FQNEAQ (reference sequence). V was pared by 6 bases and J by 7 bases, with 12 bases of the junction left unmatched. CDR3 loop: CASSLQASGIIGELFF. CDR3 coding DNA: TGTGCCAGCAGTTTGCAGGCTAGCGGGATAATCGGGGAGCTGTTTTTT.

This clone was counted a few times. The CDR3, as DNA: TGTGCCAGCAGCGGGGGGACTAGCGGACCCCAAGAGACCCAGTACTTC. Residues: CASSGGTSGPQETQYF. V usage is TRBV7-8 and J usage is TRBJ2-5; 11 bases map to TRBD2. Germline V gene lookup returns CDR1 SGHVS and CDR2 FQNEAQ. The V gene end was trimmed by 5 bases and the J gene end by 1 base; junction bases not matched to a gene: 6. CDR3 length: 16 amino acids.

This rearrangement joins TRBV10-3 to TRBJ2-7, with 9 bases matching TRBD1. Germline V CDR1 and CDR2: ENHRY, SYGVKD. This CDR3 is built from 12 residues. J lost 5 bases, V lost 7 bases, and 3 bases had no gene match. CDR3 nucleotides: TGTGCCATCACGGGACAGGGACACGAGCAGTACTTC. It encodes CAITGQGHEQYF.

The chain uses TRBV10-3 and TRBJ1-5, with 10 nucleotides matching TRBD1. J gave up 6 bases and V 3 bases, and 8 bases lay outside the gene matches. This CDR3 comprises 16 residues. Germline CDR1 and CDR2: ENHRY and SYGVKD. CDR3 in DNA: TGTGCCATCAGTGATTCGGGGGACAGGGGAGTTCAGCCCCAGCATTTT. Translated, it gives CAISDSGDRGVQPQHF.

V and J are TRBV13 and TRBJ2-7, with no clear D. The CDR3 loop spans 13 amino acids. Trimming took off 2 bases at V and 4 bases at J, with 9 bases between the two ends. Germline V CDR1 and CDR2: PRHDT, FYEKMQ (reference sequence). As DNA, the CDR3 is TGTGCCAGCAGCTTAATGGGCAGTTACGAGCAGTACTTC. This gives the protein CASSLMGSYEQYF.

The chain links TRBV7-2 to TRBJ1-2; 7 bases are a match to TRBD1. The CDR3 runs to 16 residues. Germline lookup yields CDR1 SGHTA and CDR2 FQGNSA. V was clipped by 5 bases and J by 0 bases; unmatched bases: 9. The CDR3 nucleotides read TGTGCCAGCAGCCCCATAACCGGGACAGCTAACTATGGCTACACCTTC. The encoded protein is CASSPITGTANYGYTF.

This clone was recorded a few times. The chain combines TRBV9 with TRBJ1-2; possible D gene TRBD1, 5 bases. V lost 7 bases and J lost 7, with 11 bases in between. CDR1 and CDR2 (germline): SGDLS, YYNGEE. This CDR3 has 11 residues. The CDR3 sequence is CASGGVGGYTF. CDR3 sequence (DNA): TGTGCCAGCGGAGGGGTAGGTGGCTACACCTTC.

This rearrangement joins TRBV9 to TRBJ2-7; 10 positions agree with TRBD2. V shed 0 bases and J 2 bases; nucleotides not matched to a gene: 2. The CDR3 covers 15 residues. From germline, CDR1 is SGDLS and CDR2 YYNGEE. CDR3 amino acids: CASSVASGSPYEQYF. The CDR3 nucleotides read TGTGCCAGCAGCGTAGCTAGCGGGAGTCCCTACGAGCAGTACTTC.

The chain carries TRBV10-3 and TRBJ1-2, with D hard to call. Looked up from germline, CDR1 is ENHRY and CDR2 is SYGVKD. The CDR3 is made up of 15 amino acids. With 0 bases removed from V and 2 bases from J, the gap between germline ends came to 10 bases. The CDR3 sequence is CAISESLSGNYGYTF. The CDR3 coding sequence is TGTGCCATCAGTGAGTCCTTATCGGGAAACTATGGCTACACCTTC.